Following are 9 T cell receptor beta chains from one sample sequenced in a study of T cell repertoires in cytomegalovirus infection. MiXCR, applied by TCRdb to the reads, yields one record per CDR3 protein. The table records around 800,000 distinct CDR3 sequences, roughly 33% of them present only once. These TCRs' antigens remain unknown. The sample was cultured CD8+ T cells from PBMCs, taken from culture after CMV antigen stimulation. The receptors stem from a human donor in good health (CMV status not recorded). Some clones in this sample may be carry-over from other donors' samples.

V and J are TRBV6-8 and TRBJ1-1; TRBD1 agrees at 11 bases. With 5 bases clipped from V and 4 bases from J, the junction kept 6 bases outside the gene matches. CDR1 is MNHGY and CDR2 is SAAAGT in the germline V gene. This CDR3 has 15 amino acids. The CDR3: CASSGTGGFGTEAFF. CDR3 nucleotides: TGTGCCAGCAGTGGGACAGGGGGATTTGGCACTGAAGCTTTCTTT.

This chain joins TRBV6-6 and TRBJ1-2; possible D gene TRBD1, 6 bases. CDR1 and CDR2 (germline): MNHNY, SVGAGI (reference sequence). V lost 7 bases, J lost 3 bases, and 15 bases lay in between. The CDR3 has 14 residues. The CDR3 sequence: CASTRGGAYYGYTF. CDR3 coding DNA: TGTGCCAGCACCCGGGGGGGGGCTTACTATGGCTACACCTTC.

The chain links TRBV7-6 to TRBJ1-6, with TRBD1 identical over 7 bases. The CDR3 has 16 residues. CDR1 and CDR2 (germline): SGHVS, FNYEAQ. V lost 2 bases and J lost 5; bases outside the gene matches: 6. The CDR3 is CASSLRETGNNSPLHF. CDR3 DNA: TGTGCCAGCAGCTTAAGGGAGACAGGGAATAATTCACCCCTCCACTTT. The full variable domain, its missing parts supplied by reference TRBV7-6 and TRBJ1-6, is GAGVSQSPRYKVTKRGQDVALRCDPISGHVSLYWYRQALGQGPEFLTYFNYEAQQDKSGLPNDRFSAERPEGSISTLTIQRTEQRDSAMYRCASSLRETGNNSPLHFGNGTRLTVT.

In this sample, this clonotype turned up once. V is TRBV6-4 and J is TRBJ2-7, with no clear D. CDR3 length equals 12 residues. The germline V and J ends were trimmed by 3 bases and 6 bases, with 9 bases remaining between them. Germline lookup yields CDR1 MRHNA and CDR2 SNTAGT. DNA for the CDR3: TGTGCCAGCAGTGATCCTTCCCGCGAGCAGTACGTC. Amino acid sequence: CASSDPSREQYV.

This chain connects TRBV10-2 to TRBJ2-3, with TRBD2 matching 12 bases. The CDR3 has 16 amino acids. Germline CDR1 WSHSY, CDR2 SAAADI. Trimming removed 8 bases from V and 6 bases from J; junction bases left unmatched: 12. The CDR3 nucleotides read TGCGCCAGCTCCCTAGCGGGGGGGACCGTTTTCGATACGCAGTATTTT. Encoded protein: CASSLAGGTVFDTQYF.

This clonotype was counted only a few times. The chain is built from TRBV19 and TRBJ1-4, with a tentative D call TRBD1 (6 bases). CDR3 size: 16 residues. Trimming shortened V by 10 bases and J by 6 bases, and 24 bases separated the two germline ends. Germline V gene lookup returns CDR1 LNHDA and CDR2 SQIVND (reference sequence). CDR3 in amino acids: CATTKGVYMVDEKLFF. The CDR3 DNA follows: TGTGCCACTACTAAGGGGGTTTATATGGTGGATGAAAAACTGTTTTTT.

This clonotype was detected many times. The rearrangement uses TRBV12-3 or TRBV12-4 and TRBJ1-2; D remains ambiguous. V lost 4 bases, J lost 1 base, and 7 bases lay in between. The CDR3 is 13 residues long. The CDR3 DNA follows: TGTGCCAGCAGTTCCGGCAGTAACTATGGCTACACCTTC. Its translation is CASSSGSNYGYTF.

This clonotype was found many times. The chain couples TRBV7-2 to TRBJ2-5; TRBD2 agrees at 12 bases. The CDR3 contains 16 residues. J lost 10 bases, V lost 5 bases, and 14 bases had no gene match. CDR1 is SGHTA, CDR2 FQGNSA, per germline. The CDR3 DNA is TGTGCCAGCAGCACTCCGACTAGCGGGGGACCTAGAGACCAGTACTTC. Its protein product is CASSTPTSGGPRDQYF.

This clonotype was seen more than once but under ten times. The chain carries TRBV15 and TRBJ2-7; D is unclear. The CDR3 is made up of 15 amino acids. Germline V gene sequence: CDR1 LNHNV, CDR2 YYDKDF (reference sequence). Trimming left V 4 bases short and J 2 bases short, with 15 bases between. The CDR3 DNA follows: TGTGCCACCAGCAATCGGGCTTTTGACCCCTACGAGCAGTACTTC. It yields the protein CATSNRAFDPYEQYF.